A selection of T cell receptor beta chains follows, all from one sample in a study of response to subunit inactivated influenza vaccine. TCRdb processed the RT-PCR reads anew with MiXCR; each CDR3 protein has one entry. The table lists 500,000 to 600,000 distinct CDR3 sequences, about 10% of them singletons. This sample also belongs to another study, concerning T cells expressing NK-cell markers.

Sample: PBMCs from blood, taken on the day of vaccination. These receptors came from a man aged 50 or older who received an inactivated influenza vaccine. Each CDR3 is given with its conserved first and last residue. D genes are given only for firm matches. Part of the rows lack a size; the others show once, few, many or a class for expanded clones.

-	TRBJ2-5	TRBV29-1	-	TGCAGCGTTCAACCGGCTCGGTCGAGAGAGACCCAGTACTTC	CSVQPARSRETQYF
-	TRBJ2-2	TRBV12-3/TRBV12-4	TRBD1	TGTGCCAGCAGTTTACCCCGTTGGGACAGCAGCAACACCGGGGAGCTGTTTTTT	CASSLPRWDSSNTGELFF
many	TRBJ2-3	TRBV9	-	TGTGCCAGCAGCGAGGAGGTAGATACGCAGTATTTT	CASSEEVDTQYF
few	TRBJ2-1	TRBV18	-	TGTGCCAGCTCACTTGACCACACCTACAATGAGCAGTTCTTC	CASSLDHTYNEQFF
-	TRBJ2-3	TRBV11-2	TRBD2	TGTGCCAGCCCACCGGGACTAGCGGGGGGCCACTACCTCGACGATACGCAGTATTTT	CASPPGLAGGHYLDDTQYF
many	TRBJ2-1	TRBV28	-	TGTGCCAGCAGTTTAGTCGGACCTCTCCCCGGCGATGAGCAGTTCTTC	CASSLVGPLPGDEQFF
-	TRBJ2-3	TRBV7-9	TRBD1	TGTGCCAGCAGCCACACCGGGACAGGGAACACGCAGTATTTT	CASSHTGTGNTQYF
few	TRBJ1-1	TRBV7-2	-	TGTGCCAGCAGCTTGGGTCCCGTCGGAACTGAAGCTTTCTTT	CASSLGPVGTEAFF
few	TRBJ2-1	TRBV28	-	TGTGCCAGCAGCCAAGTCAACTCCCTGAGCTCCTACAATGAGCAGTTCTTC	CASSQVNSLSSYNEQFF
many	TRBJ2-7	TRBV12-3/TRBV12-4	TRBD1	TGTGCCAGCAGCCCCCGGGACAGGGACGTTTACTACGAGCAGTACTTC	CASSPRDRDVYYEQYF
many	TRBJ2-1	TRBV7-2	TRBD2	TGTGCCAGCAGCTTAGCGACTAGCCCCTACAATGAGCAGTTCTTC	CASSLATSPYNEQFF
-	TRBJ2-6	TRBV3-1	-	TGTGCCAGCAGCCTAACGCTCTCCGGGGCCAACGTCCTGACTTTC	CASSLTLSGANVLTF
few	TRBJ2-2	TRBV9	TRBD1	TGTGCCAGCAGCGTAGGGGACAGTAACACCGGGGAGCTGTTTTTT	CASSVGDSNTGELFF
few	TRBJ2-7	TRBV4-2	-	TGTGCCAGGTGGGGGGGGCGTAGCGACGAGCAGTACTTC	CARWGGRSDEQYF
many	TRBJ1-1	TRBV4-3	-	TGCGCCAGCAGCCAGGGTTTCAGCAGTCATACTGAAGCTTTCTTT	CASSQGFSSHTEAFF
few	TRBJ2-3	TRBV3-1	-	TGTGCCAGCAGCCCCGGGATCCCTTCGACGCAGTATTTT	CASSPGIPSTQYF
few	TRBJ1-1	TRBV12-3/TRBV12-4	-	TGTGCCAGCAGTTTAGAGATAGGTGAGGCTTTCTTT	CASSLEIGEAFF
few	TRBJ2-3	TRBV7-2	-	TGTGCCAGCAGCCCCAGACTCCCTCGAAGCGGCACAGATACGCAGTATTTT	CASSPRLPRSGTDTQYF
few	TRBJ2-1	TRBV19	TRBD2	TGTGCCAGTAGTATAAGGCTAGCGGGAGTGTTGGAGCAGTTCTTC	CASSIRLAGVLEQFF
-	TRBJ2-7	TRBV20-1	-	TGCAGTGCTAGAGTAACAGGGACCTACGAGCAGTACTTC	CSARVTGTYEQYF
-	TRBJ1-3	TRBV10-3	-	TGTGCCATCAGCGCCGGGACATCAAACACCATATATTTT	CAISAGTSNTIYF
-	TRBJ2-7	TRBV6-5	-	TGTGCCAGCAGTTACTCGTACGGGTTCTCCTACGAGCAGTACTTC	CASSYSYGFSYEQYF
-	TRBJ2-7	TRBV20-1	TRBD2	TGCAGTGCTAAAACCTACAGGGCAAGCGGGAGTATACACTACGAGCAGTACTTC	CSAKTYRASGSIHYEQYF
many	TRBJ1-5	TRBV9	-	TGTGCCAGCAGCTATGACAAATTTGATCAGCCCCAGCATTTT	CASSYDKFDQPQHF
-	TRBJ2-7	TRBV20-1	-	TGCAGTGCTAGAGATCCAGGGGTTTTTTCCGAGCAGTACTTC	CSARDPGVFSEQYF
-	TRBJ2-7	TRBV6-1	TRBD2	TGTGCCAGCTTGCCTAGCGGGAGCTCCTACGAGCAGTACTTC	CASLPSGSSYEQYF
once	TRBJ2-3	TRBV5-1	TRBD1	TGCGCCAGCAGCTTGGAGACAGGGGGCGAAGATACGCAGTATTTT	CASSLETGGEDTQYF
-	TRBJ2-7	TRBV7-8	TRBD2	TGTGCCAGCACCCAAGGGGCGGGGGTCGACGAGCAGTACTTC	CASTQGAGVDEQYF
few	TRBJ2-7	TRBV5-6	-	TGTGCCAGCAGCTTGGCCGGGGGAATGGACGAGCAGTACTTC	CASSLAGGMDEQYF
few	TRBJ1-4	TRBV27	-	TGTGCCAGCAGCGGGAAAGGTTCAAAACTGTTTTTT	CASSGKGSKLFF
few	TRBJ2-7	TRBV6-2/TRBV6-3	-	TGTGCCAGCAGTTCTGCCCCTTACTACGAGCAGTACTTC	CASSSAPYYEQYF
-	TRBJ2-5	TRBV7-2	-	TGTGCCAGCAGCTTATTGGCTAGTGAGACCCAGTACTTC	CASSLLASETQYF
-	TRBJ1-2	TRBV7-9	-	TGTGCCAGCAGCTTAGCGGCCGTGAGGTATGGCTACACCTTC	CASSLAAVRYGYTF
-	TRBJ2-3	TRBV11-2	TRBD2	TGTGCCAGCAGCGGGCTAGCGGGGGATACGCAGTATTTT	CASSGLAGDTQYF
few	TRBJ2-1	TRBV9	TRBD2	TGTGCCAGCAGCCCCCATGGGGCTAGCGGTCTGTACAATGAGCAGTTCTTC	CASSPHGASGLYNEQFF
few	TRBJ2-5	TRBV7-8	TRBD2	TGTGCCAGCAGCTTAGTTTTCGGCGGGAGGGCAGGTGAGACCCAGTACTTC	CASSLVFGGRAGETQYF
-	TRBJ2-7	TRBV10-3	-	TGTGCCATCAGTGAGTCTAGTATAGGGGGTACCTACGAGCAGTACTTC	CAISESSIGGTYEQYF
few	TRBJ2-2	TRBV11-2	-	TGTGCCAGCAGCGAAACGGGACACCGGTCCGGGGGGCTGTTTTTT	CASSETGHRSGGLFF
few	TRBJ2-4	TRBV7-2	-	TGTGCCAGCAGCTTAATAGGGGACAAAAACATTCAGTACTTC	CASSLIGDKNIQYF
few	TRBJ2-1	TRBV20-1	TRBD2	TGCAGTGCTAGACTAGCGGGGCCGGGTAGGAATGAGCAGTTCTTC	CSARLAGPGRNEQFF
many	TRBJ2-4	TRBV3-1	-	TGTGCCAGCAGCCTAGCCAAAAACATTCAGTACTTC	CASSLAKNIQYF
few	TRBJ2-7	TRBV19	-	TGTGCCAGTAGTATAGACCAGCGGAGAGCCTACGAGCAGTACTTC	CASSIDQRRAYEQYF
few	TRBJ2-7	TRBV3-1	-	TGTGCCAGCAGCCAAGGATTAGTAGTACGGGAGCAGTACTTC	CASSQGLVVREQYF
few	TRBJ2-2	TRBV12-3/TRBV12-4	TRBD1	TGTGCCAGCAGTCCCTACAGGGACAGCACCGGGGAGCTGTTTTTT	CASSPYRDSTGELFF
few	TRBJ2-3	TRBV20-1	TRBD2	TGCAGTGCCGACCGAGGGGGGCGGGAGGTAACAGATACGCAGTATTTT	CSADRGGREVTDTQYF
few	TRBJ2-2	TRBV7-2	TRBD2	TGTGCCAGCAGCTTCCTAGCGGGAGGGCCGTTATCCGGGGAGCTGTTTTTT	CASSFLAGGPLSGELFF
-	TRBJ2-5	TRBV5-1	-	TGCGCCAGCAGCCTGACTAGTAATCAAGAGACCCAGTACTTC	CASSLTSNQETQYF
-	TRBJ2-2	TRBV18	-	TGTGCCAGCGCAGGGAACACCGGGGAGCTGTTTTTT	CASAGNTGELFF
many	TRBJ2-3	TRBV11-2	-	TGTGCCAGCAGCTTAGATCGACCGGGACACCGTATTCCAGATACGCAGTATTTT	CASSLDRPGHRIPDTQYF
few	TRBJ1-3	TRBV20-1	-	TGCAGTGCTAGAGATGTCCGGCGCTCTGGAAACACCATATATTTT	CSARDVRRSGNTIYF
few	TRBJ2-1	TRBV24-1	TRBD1	TGTGCCACCAGTGAGACAGGGGGGGGTAATGAGCAGTTCTTC	CATSETGGGNEQFF
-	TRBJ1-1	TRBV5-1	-	TGCGCCAGCAGCTTTACTCAGGGGACTGAAGCTTTCTTT	CASSFTQGTEAFF
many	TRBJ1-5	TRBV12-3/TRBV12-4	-	TGTGCCAGCAGTAAGACAGTGTATAGCAATCAGCCCCAGCATTTT	CASSKTVYSNQPQHF
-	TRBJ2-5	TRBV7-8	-	TGTGCCAGCAGCCAGGCCAGGGGACCTCAGGAGACCCAGTACTTC	CASSQARGPQETQYF
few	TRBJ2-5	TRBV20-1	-	TGCAGTGCGGAGGACACCTACCAAGAGACCCAGTACTTC	CSAEDTYQETQYF
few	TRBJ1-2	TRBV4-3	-	TGCGCCAGCAGCCAAGCCCAGTGGGCTAAAGATGGCTACACCTTC	CASSQAQWAKDGYTF